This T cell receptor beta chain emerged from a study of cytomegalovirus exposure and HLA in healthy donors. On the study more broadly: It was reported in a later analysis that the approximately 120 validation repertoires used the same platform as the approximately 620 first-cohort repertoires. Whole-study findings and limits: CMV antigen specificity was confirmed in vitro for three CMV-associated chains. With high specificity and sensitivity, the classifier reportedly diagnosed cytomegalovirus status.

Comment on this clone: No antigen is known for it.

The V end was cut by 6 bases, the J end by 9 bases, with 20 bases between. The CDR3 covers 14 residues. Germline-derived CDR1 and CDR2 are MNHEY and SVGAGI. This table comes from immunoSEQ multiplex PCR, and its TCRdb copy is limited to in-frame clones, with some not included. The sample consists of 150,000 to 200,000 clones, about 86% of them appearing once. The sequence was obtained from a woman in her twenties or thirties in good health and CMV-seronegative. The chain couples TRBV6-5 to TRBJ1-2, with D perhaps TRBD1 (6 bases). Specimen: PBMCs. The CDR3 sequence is CASRSDMGGLSYTF. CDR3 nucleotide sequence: TGTGCCAGCAGGTCAGATATGGGGGGCCTGAGCTACACCTTC.